This record concerns one T cell receptor beta chain sequence. Its cognate antigen has yet to be identified. Base qualities are not recorded, but no much larger clone differs from it by a single base. These data come from a study of T cell changes during pregnancy in multiple sclerosis (dated by TCRdb to between 2018 and 2020). With respect to the entire study: Changes in the T cell repertoire over the course of pregnancy were examined in this study in women with multiple sclerosis.

Sequences MNHEY (CDR1) and SMNVEV (CDR2) are obtained from the germline V gene (reference sequence). Clipping removes 5 bases from V and 3 bases from J, with 5 as the unmatched junction base count. From cysteine to phenylalanine, the CDR3 is 15 amino acids long. The DNA shown is the 45-base CDR3, in frame from base 1. The library relied on the immunoSEQ multiplex PCR assay. Entries here come from immuneACCESS through TCRdb and include only in-frame sequences with V and J called. Some clones fail to appear in such tables; in the studies checked, an unresolved V gene covers under half of the shortfall, and the cause of the remainder is unknown. The table for this sample lists around 37,000 clones; roughly 89% of them were counted only once. Clones ranked in the top ten supply approximately 6.1% of the sample.

Sequences were derived from CD8+ T cells from peripheral blood mononuclear cells, sampled in the second trimester of pregnancy. The chain uses TRBV27 and TRBJ1-4; 8 central bases correspond to TRBD1. The clonotype was recovered from a female donor with multiple sclerosis, enrolled in a pregnancy study. The DNA sequence is given as TGTGCCAGCAGTCCACGGACAGGGCCTAATGAAAAACTGTTTTTT. The encoded protein is CASSPRTGPNEKLFF.